These 17 T cell receptor beta chains were all obtained from the same sample, sequenced in a study of identical twins. TCRdb re-derived calls from the 5' RACE reads in MiXCR, one entry per CDR3 protein. The sample comprises just over 450,000 distinct CDR3 sequences, 12% to 15% of which are singletons, and around 0.52% rests with the top ten. The sample was also linked to a second study, of yellow fever vaccine responses in identical twins.

The sample was CD4+ T cells sorted from blood. The receptor source for this set is a woman aged 18-30 years in good health.

This rearrangement joins TRBV20-1 to TRBJ1-1, with D hard to call. This CDR3 is built from 13 residues. Trimming removed 6 bases at V and 0 bases at J, with 11 bases between. The germline V gene encodes CDR1 DFQATT and CDR2 SNEGSKA (reference sequence). The CDR3 protein is CSACKRMNTEAFF. The CDR3 coding sequence is TGCAGTGCATGTAAAAGGATGAACACTGAAGCTTTCTTT.

This clonotype was counted a few times. V usage is TRBV7-2 and J usage is TRBJ1-5, with D maybe TRBD1 (5 bases). The germline V and J ends were trimmed by 3 bases and 0 bases, with 6 bases remaining between them. From germline, CDR1 is SGHTA and CDR2 FQGNSA. The CDR3 sequence is 14 residues long. The CDR3 DNA follows: TGTGCCAGCAGCTTCGACAGTAGCAATCAGCCCCAGCATTTT. Translating gives CASSFDSSNQPQHF.

This clonotype was seen many times. The rearrangement links TRBV29-1 to TRBJ2-3; the D gene is possibly TRBD2 (6 bases). CDR3 length: 13 residues. Trimming shortened V by 5 bases and J by 1 base, and 10 bases separated the two germline ends. Germline assignment: CDR1 SQVTM and CDR2 ANQGSEA. CDR3 loop: CSVRASGTDTQYF. The DNA of the CDR3 is TGCAGCGTTAGGGCTAGCGGCACAGATACGCAGTATTTT.

The table lists this clonotype with a few counts. The chain carries TRBV28 and TRBJ2-2, with a tentative D call TRBD1 (6 bases). The ends were cut back, 6 bases at V and 5 bases at J, with 13 bases in the middle. CDR3 length equals 14 residues. CDR1 is MDHEN, CDR2 SYDVKM, per germline. CDR3 residues: CASRGQGITGELFF. CDR3 DNA: TGTGCCAGCAGAGGGCAGGGGATTACCGGGGAGCTGTTTTTT.

This clonotype came up a few times. This chain links TRBV7-9 with TRBJ2-5; 8 positions agree with TRBD1. V lost 1 base to trimming and J lost 5 bases; unmatched junction nucleotides: 6. Germline CDR1 is SEHNR and CDR2 is FQNEAQ (reference sequence). The CDR3 length is 15 residues. CDR3 residues: CASSLDSGGSETQYF. The CDR3 region has the DNA TGTGCCAGCAGCTTAGATTCAGGGGGCAGCGAGACCCAGTACTTC.

The rearrangement uses TRBV6-1 and TRBJ2-3, with 11 bases matching TRBD2. Trimming removed 7 bases from V and 6 bases from J; junction bases left unmatched: 6. CDR1 MNHNS and CDR2 SASEGT come from the germline V gene. This CDR3 contains 14 residues. The CDR3 sequence is CASKLAGGPDTQYF. In nucleotides, the CDR3 is TGTGCCAGCAAATTAGCGGGGGGGCCGGATACGCAGTATTTT.

A few counts support this clonotype. The gene calls are TRBV5-1 and TRBJ2-2; possible D gene TRBD2, 6 bases. Trimming took off 0 bases at V and 4 bases at J, with 10 bases between the two ends. The CDR3 consists of 15 residues. CDR1 and CDR2 (germline): SGHRS, YFSETQ. Here the CDR3 DNA reads TGCGCCAGCAGCTTGGCAGTCGGGAGCACCGGGGAGCTGTTTTTT. As protein: CASSLAVGSTGELFF.

This clonotype has a count of ten or more. One junction end disagrees with the germline gene, perhaps due to a read error. The V gene is TRBV7-7, the J gene TRBJ2-1; possibly TRBD2 for D (5 bases). The CDR3 runs to 12 residues. Per germline, CDR1 SSHAT and CDR2 FNYEAQ (reference sequence). CDR3 sequence reads: CASSSPAGEQFF. CDR3 nucleotides: TGTGCTAGCAGCTCACCGGCGGGTGAGCAGTTCTTC.

The chain uses TRBV5-6 and TRBJ2-2; D is unresolved. This CDR3 spans 16 amino acids. The V end was cut by 0 bases, the J end by 0 bases, with 9 bases between. Looked up from germline, CDR1 is SGHDT and CDR2 is YYEEEE. CDR3 DNA sequence: TGTGCCAGCAGCTTGGCCCCCCTTTCGAACACCGGGGAGCTGTTTTTT. It is translated as CASSLAPLSNTGELFF. The full variable domain, rest sourced from reference TRBV5-6 and TRBJ2-2, is DAGVTQSPTHLIKTRGQQVTLRCSPKSGHDTVSWYQQALGQGPQFIFQYYEEEERQRGNFPDRFSGHQFPNYSSELNVNALLLGDSALYLCASSLAPLSNTGELFFGEGSRLTVL.

The V call is TRBV5-1, the J call TRBJ2-7; TRBD2 is a possible D gene (5 bases). CDR1 is SGHRS and CDR2 is YFSETQ in the germline V gene. The CDR3 runs to 15 residues. V was cut by 6 bases and J by 0 bases, with 16 bases left in between. The CDR3 protein is CASTLGSRSSYEQYF. CDR3 DNA: TGCGCCAGCACCCTTGGGAGCAGGAGCTCCTACGAGCAGTACTTC.

The rearrangement joins TRBV4-3 to TRBJ2-7; 7 nucleotides line up with TRBD2. Per germline, CDR1 LGHNA and CDR2 YSLEER. The CDR3 runs to 16 residues. V trimming: 3 bases; J trimming: 2 bases; junction bases outside the gene matches: 10. CDR3 loop: CASSQAGSAGAYEQYF. In nucleotides, the CDR3 is TGCGCCAGCAGCCAGGCCGGTTCGGCGGGAGCCTACGAGCAGTACTTC.

This clonotype was counted a few times. The V call is TRBV6-1, the J call TRBJ1-2; TRBD1 might be the D (6 bases). The V end lost 6 bases, the J end lost 8 bases, and 19 bases lay between the germline ends. The CDR3 contains 14 residues. From germline, CDR1 is MNHNS and CDR2 SASEGT. The CDR3 sequence: CASSPQGSGAGYTF. The CDR3 DNA sequence: TGTGCCAGCAGCCCACAGGGCTCAGGCGCGGGCTACACCTTC.

The chain has TRBV6-1 and TRBJ2-6; D gene unclear. Germline V CDR1 and CDR2: MNHNS, SASEGT. V lost 0 bases to trimming and J lost 12 bases, with 6 bases between them. The length of the CDR3 is 12 residues. In nucleotides, the CDR3 is TGTGCCAGCAGTGAAGCCCTCAGCGTCCTGACTTTC. Its protein product is CASSEALSVLTF.

The CDR3 loop is CASSRISGTGETQYF. In DNA form, the CDR3 reads TGTGCCAGCAGCAGGATAAGCGGGACCGGGGAGACCCAGTACTTC. The V and J genes are TRBV9 and TRBJ2-5; 7 bases map to TRBD2. Trimming removed 4 bases from V and 5 bases from J; junction bases left unmatched: 11. Germline CDR1 and CDR2: SGDLS and YYNGEE. The CDR3 totals 15 residues.

The chain uses TRBV6-1 and TRBJ2-7; D unresolved. The V and J ends lost 5 bases and 3 bases respectively, with 11 bases between them. The CDR3 runs 13 residues. Germline CDR1 and CDR2: MNHNS and SASEGT. Here the CDR3 reads CASSPGHLYEQYF. In DNA form, the CDR3 reads TGTGCCAGCAGTCCCGGCCACCTCTACGAGCAGTACTTC.

V and J are TRBV15 and TRBJ2-7; unclear D gene. This CDR3 region has 16 residues. With 4 bases removed from V and 6 bases from J, the gap between germline ends came to 22 bases. Germline V gives CDR1 LNHNV, CDR2 YYDKDF (reference sequence). As DNA, the CDR3 is TGTGCCACCAGCAATGGGGATGCAGAGCTCTCCCTCGAGCAGTACTTC. This codes for CATSNGDAELSLEQYF.

The chain is built from TRBV4-3 and TRBJ2-2; D possibly corresponds to TRBD1 (5 bases). CDR3 length equals 15 residues. CDR1 LGHNA and CDR2 YSLEER come from the germline V gene. The ends were cut back, 5 bases at V and 1 base at J, with 11 bases in the middle. CDR3 in amino acids: CASSDTGWNTGELFF. The CDR3 nucleotides read TGCGCCAGCAGCGATACAGGCTGGAACACCGGGGAGCTGTTTTTT.